This entry lists 7 T cell receptor beta chains sequenced from one sample in a study of CD8 T cells in ankylosing spondylitis. These TCRs' antigens remain unknown. In TCRdb, the 5' RACE reads were re-called with MiXCR into one record per CDR3 protein. This sample yields about 540,000 distinct CDR3 sequences, of which roughly 13% are seen a single time; around 6.8% belongs to the top ten. Overall study results and limits: Ankylosing spondylitis blood appeared to be characterized by a TCR beta motif of roughly eight highly homologous variants.

Sequencing was done on a sample of blood, either unsorted or a sorted T cell fraction (not recorded which). The source of these receptors is a male donor with ankylosing spondylitis.

The V call is TRBV6-1, the J call TRBJ2-5; D might be TRBD1 (6 bases). The CDR3 extends over 17 amino acids. V gave up 6 bases and J gave up 5 bases, with 25 bases separating them. Per the germline V gene, CDR1 is MNHNS and CDR2 is SASEGT. This chain's CDR3 is CASSSGQPAFSRETQYF. The CDR3 nucleotides are TGTGCCAGCAGCTCCGGACAGCCGGCTTTCTCGAGGGAGACCCAGTACTTC.

V and J are TRBV11-2 and TRBJ2-5, with 7 positions matching TRBD1. Germline CDR1 is SGHAT and CDR2 is FQNNGV. The CDR3 totals 14 residues. J lost 5 bases, V lost 2 bases, and 5 bases had no gene match. CDR3 loop: CASSLQRGQETQYF. For the CDR3, the DNA is TGTGCCAGCAGCTTACAAAGGGGGCAGGAGACCCAGTACTTC.

This clonotype was seen only a few times. The chain carries TRBV20-1 and TRBJ1-5, with TRBD1 identical over 8 bases. This CDR3 spans 14 amino acids. Trimming cost V 6 bases and J 2 bases; bases outside gene matches: 6. CDR1 and CDR2 from the germline V gene are DFQATT and SNEGSKA (reference sequence). The CDR3 DNA is TGCAGTGCCAGACAGGGGCTCGGCAATCAGCCCCAGCATTTT. The encoded protein is CSARQGLGNQPQHF.

There are many counts of this clonotype. The chain recombines TRBV19 with TRBJ2-1; 9 bases fit TRBD2. Looked up from germline, CDR1 is LNHDA and CDR2 is SQIVND (reference sequence). V lost 8 bases, J lost 1 base, and 3 bases stayed unmatched. The CDR3 runs to 14 residues. In DNA, the CDR3 is TGTGCCAGTGGGACTAGCACGTCCTACAATGAGCAGTTCTTC. It is translated as CASGTSTSYNEQFF. The complete variable domain, with remaining parts taken from reference TRBV19 and TRBJ2-1, reads DGGITQSPKYLFRKEGQNVTLSCEQNLNHDAMYWYRQDPGQGLRLIYYSQIVNDFQKGDIAEGYSVSREKKESFPLTVTSAQKNPTAFYLCASGTSTSYNEQFFGPGTRLTVL.

This clonotype came up many times. This chain joins TRBV20-1 and TRBJ2-7, with 11 nucleotides matching TRBD2. V trimming: 2 bases; J trimming: 6 bases; junction bases outside the gene matches: 6. CDR1 and CDR2 (germline): DFQATT, SNEGSKA (reference sequence). The CDR3 length is 14 residues. The CDR3 sequence: CSARSTSGSREQYF. The CDR3 DNA reads as TGCAGTGCTAGATCCACTAGCGGGAGTCGCGAGCAGTACTTC.

This clonotype was observed a handful of times. J is TRBJ1-2 and V is TRBV29-1; no clear D. V dropped 4 bases and J dropped 4 bases, with 13 bases sitting between them. This CDR3 is built from 13 residues. Germline V gene lookup returns CDR1 SQVTM and CDR2 ANQGSEA. CDR3 nucleotide sequence: TGCAGCGTTGGGAGTAACATAGGCTATGGCTACACCTTC. Protein sequence: CSVGSNIGYGYTF.

This clonotype was seen a few times. The chain links TRBV3-1 to TRBJ2-1; possible D gene TRBD2, 5 bases. Deletions cut 4 bases from V and 3 bases from J, with 13 bases between. Germline values: CDR1 LGHDT, CDR2 YNNKEL (reference sequence). This CDR3 is 15 amino acids long. Written as DNA, the CDR3 is TGTGCCAGCAGCCCTAACCTACTAGACTACAATGAGCAGTTCTTC. Residues: CASSPNLLDYNEQFF.